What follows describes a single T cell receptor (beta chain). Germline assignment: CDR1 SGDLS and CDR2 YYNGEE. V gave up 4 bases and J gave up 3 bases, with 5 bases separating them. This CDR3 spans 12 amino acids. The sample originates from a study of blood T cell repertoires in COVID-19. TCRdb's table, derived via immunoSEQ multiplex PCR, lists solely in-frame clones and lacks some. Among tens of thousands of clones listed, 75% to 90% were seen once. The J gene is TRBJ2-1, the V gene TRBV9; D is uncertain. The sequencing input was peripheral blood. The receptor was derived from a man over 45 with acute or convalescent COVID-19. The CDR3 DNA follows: TGTGCCAGCAGCCCTTACTACAATGAGCAGTTCTTC. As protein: CASSPYYNEQFF.